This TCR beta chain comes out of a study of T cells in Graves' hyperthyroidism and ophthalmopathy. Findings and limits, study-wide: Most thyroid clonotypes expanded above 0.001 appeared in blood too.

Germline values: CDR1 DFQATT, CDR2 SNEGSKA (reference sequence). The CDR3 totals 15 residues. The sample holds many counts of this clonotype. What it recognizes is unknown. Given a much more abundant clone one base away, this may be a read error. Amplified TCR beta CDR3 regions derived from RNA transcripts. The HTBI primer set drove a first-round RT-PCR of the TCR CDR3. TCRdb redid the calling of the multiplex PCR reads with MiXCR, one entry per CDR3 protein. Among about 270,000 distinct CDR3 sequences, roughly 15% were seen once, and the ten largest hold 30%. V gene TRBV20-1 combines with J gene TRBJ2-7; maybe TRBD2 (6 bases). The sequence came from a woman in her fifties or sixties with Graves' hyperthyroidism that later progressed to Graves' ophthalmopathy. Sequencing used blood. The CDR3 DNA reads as TGCAGTGCTAGAGAAACGGGAGCCGGGTCCTACGAGCAGTGCTTC. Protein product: CSARETGAGSYEQCF.